The sample holds one count of the clone carrying this T cell receptor (beta chain). The target antigen is unknown. Sequencing was performed with immunoSEQ multiplex PCR; in TCRdb, only in-frame clones are kept and a portion is missing. Of more than 400,000 clones in the sample, roughly 91% were seen once. Treatment denoted: about 20 received Ad26.COV2.S at low or high dose, single or two shots; 5 received placebo; per-sample allocation not given. Day 63 following the first vaccine or placebo injection was when the samples were taken. This adult donor, from Boston, was 18-55 years old. CDR1 and CDR2 (germline): KGHDR, SFDVKD. The ends were cut back, 5 bases at V and 6 bases at J, with 10 bases in the middle. The CDR3 contains 13 residues. This sample is drawn from a study of Ad26.COV2.S vaccination and SARS-CoV-2 variants. For the study at large: Doses of Ad26.COV2.S were injected into muscle once or twice, 56 days apart. Findings and caveats of the study: Reportedly, spike-specific CD8+ and CD4+ T cell responses achieved substantial breadth once vaccination had taken place.

Specimen: peripheral blood, collected in a trial of Ad26.COV2.S vaccine versus placebo. This receptor was identified in a person between 18 and 65 years old who received the Ad26.COV2.S COVID-19 vaccine or a placebo. The chain couples TRBV24-1 to TRBJ1-5, with D maybe TRBD1 (5 bases). As DNA, the CDR3 is TGTGCCACCAGTGGAGGGGCGAGTCAGCCCCAGCATTTT. It translates to CATSGGASQPQHF.